These 22 T cell receptor beta chains originate from one sample sequenced in a study of breast tumors, draining lymph nodes, adjacent tissues. TCRdb re-derived calls from the multiplex PCR reads in MiXCR, one entry per CDR3 protein. The sample has more than 250,000 distinct CDR3 sequences, about 30% seen once. Samples came from axillary lymph nodes draining the breast cancer. What was sequenced was axillary lymph node tissue. The receptors shown here come from a female donor with breast cancer. Some clones in this sample may be carry-over from other donors' samples.

This clonotype was seen more than once but under ten times. The rearrangement links TRBV6-6 to TRBJ2-2; 16 nucleotides line up with TRBD2. This CDR3 has 17 amino acids. The germline gives CDR1 MNHNY, CDR2 SVGAGI (reference sequence). V shed 5 bases and J 6 bases; nucleotides not matched to a gene: 6. In DNA, the CDR3 is TGTGCCAGCAGTCACCCGGGACTAGCGGGAGGGGCCGGGGAGCTGTTTTTT. As protein: CASSHPGLAGGAGELFF.

This clonotype appeared a few times. The junction and the germline gene differ at one end; a read error may be behind it. V and J are TRBV11-2 and TRBJ2-7; D is undetermined. The CDR3 has 15 residues. CDR1 and CDR2 from the germline V gene are SGHAT and FQNNGV. The DNA for the CDR3 is TGTGCCAGCAGCGCCTTTGGGGATACTTTGTACGGGCAGTACTTC. This sequence encodes CASSAFGDTLYGQYF.

This clonotype was detected only a few times. V gene TRBV28 combines with J gene TRBJ2-5; 7 bases map to TRBD1. Trimming cost V 3 bases and J 3 bases; bases outside gene matches: 1. CDR1 MDHEN and CDR2 SYDVKM come from the germline V gene. The CDR3 covers 13 residues. CDR3 nucleotide sequence: TGTGCCAGCAGTTTTACAGGGGAAGAGACCCAGTACTTC. It translates to CASSFTGEETQYF.

This clonotype has a count of ten or more. V is TRBV10-2 and J is TRBJ1-2, with a tentative D call TRBD1 (6 bases). Trimming removed 6 bases from V and 2 bases from J, with 16 bases in between. This CDR3 has 15 residues. The V gene's germline CDR1 is WSHSY and CDR2 SAAADI. CDR3 sequence reads: CASSTQGTGNYGYTF. The CDR3 nucleotides are TGCGCCAGCAGCACCCAGGGGACGGGGAACTATGGCTACACCTTC.

This clonotype has only a few counts. V is TRBV5-5 and J is TRBJ2-3; D call uncertain. Germline assignment: CDR1 SGHKS and CDR2 YYEKEE (reference sequence). V was clipped by 2 bases and J by 6 bases, with 16 bases between them. The length of the CDR3 is 15 residues. CDR3 sequence reads: CASSFEPPFSDTQYF. The CDR3 nucleotides are TGTGCCAGCAGCTTCGAGCCCCCCTTTTCGGATACGCAGTATTTT.

A word on this clonotype: A clone one base away is much larger, so this may be a read error. CDR3 loop: CAGSKDNQPQHF. The DNA for the CDR3 is TGTGCCGGCAGCAAAGACAATCAGCCCCAGCATTTT. V gene TRBV3-1 combines with J gene TRBJ1-5, with D unclear. This CDR3 spans 12 amino acids. Germline loops: CDR1 LGHDT, CDR2 YNNKEL (reference sequence).

This clonotype occurred many times. The CDR3 reads CASSPWGGVGGYTF. CDR3 DNA sequence: TGCGCCAGCAGCCCCTGGGGGGGAGTAGGTGGCTACACCTTC. The chain recombines TRBV5-1 with TRBJ1-2, with D possibly being TRBD1 (5 bases). This CDR3 has 14 amino acids. Germline V gene lookup returns CDR1 SGHRS and CDR2 YFSETQ. V was trimmed by 4 bases and J by 7 bases, leaving 17 bases between them.

CDR3: CAWRERAFAGRGNEQFF. The CDR3 DNA reads as TGTGCCTGGAGGGAACGAGCGTTTGCGGGAAGGGGCAATGAGCAGTTCTTC. This rearrangement joins TRBV30 to TRBJ2-1; possible D gene TRBD2, 6 bases. Trimming cost V 3 bases and J 6 bases, with 24 bases left between them. The germline CDR1 and CDR2 sequences are GTSNPN and SVGIG (reference sequence). The CDR3 has 17 residues.

The V gene is TRBV20-1, the J gene TRBJ2-6, with 7 positions matching TRBD2. Looked up from germline, CDR1 is DFQATT and CDR2 is SNEGSKA (reference sequence). The length of the CDR3 is 11 residues. Trimming cost V 3 bases and J 12 bases; bases outside gene matches: 2. CDR3 loop: CSASWTSVLTF. The CDR3 DNA reads TGCAGTGCTAGCTGGACTAGCGTCCTGACTTTC.

The table lists this clonotype with a few counts. The chain combines TRBV5-4 with TRBJ1-2; no clear D. Per germline, CDR1 SGHNT and CDR2 YYREEE (reference sequence). The CDR3 covers 13 residues. Trimming removed 3 bases from V and 4 bases from J, with 10 bases in between. In DNA, the CDR3 is TGTGCCAGCAGCTCTGGGGAAACCTATGGCTACACCTTC. It encodes CASSSGETYGYTF.

This clonotype has more than one count but fewer than ten. This chain joins TRBV6-6 and TRBJ1-1; D perhaps matches TRBD1 (6 bases). Germline CDR1 reads MNHNY; CDR2 reads SVGAGI (reference sequence). Trimming stripped 5 bases from V and 0 bases from J, with 10 bases between. The CDR3 totals 14 residues. CDR3 amino acids: CASSNRVVNTEAFF. The CDR3 nucleotides are TGTGCCAGCAGTAACAGGGTTGTGAACACTGAAGCTTTCTTT.

In this sample, this clonotype turned up many times. The chain couples TRBV20-1 to TRBJ1-3; D gene unclear. The CDR3 sequence is 12 residues long. Germline V gene lookup returns CDR1 DFQATT and CDR2 SNEGSKA (reference sequence). V was pared by 4 bases and J by 2 bases, with 6 bases between. CDR3 sequence reads: CSANRAGNTIYF. CDR3 nucleotide sequence: TGCAGTGCTAATAGGGCTGGAAACACCATATATTTT.

This clonotype showed up many times. One end of the junction fails to match germline, which may point to a read error. The chain recombines TRBV11-3 with TRBJ2-7; TRBD2 agrees at 11 bases. CDR3 length: 12 residues. Germline-derived CDR1 and CDR2 are SGHNT and YENEEA. The CDR3 bases are TGTGCCAGCCGAACTAGCGGGAGAGCCACGGTCTTC. As protein: CASRTSGRATVF. The full variable domain, its missing parts supplied by reference TRBV11-3 and TRBJ2-7, is EAGVVQSPRYKIIEKKQPVAFWCNPISGHNTLYWYLQNLGQGPELLIRYENEEAVDDSQLPKDRFSAERLKGVDSTLKIQPAELGDSAVYLCASRTSGRATVFGPGTRLTVT.

This clonotype occurred a few times. The J gene is TRBJ1-2, the V gene TRBV27; 9 positions agree with TRBD1. CDR3 size: 15 residues. The trim removed 0 bases at V and 7 bases at J, leaving 6 bases unmatched. Per germline, CDR1 MNHEY and CDR2 SMNVEV (reference sequence). The CDR3 DNA reads as TGTGCCAGCAGTTTATCGGGACAGGGTTTATCTGGCTACACCTTC. It codes for CASSLSGQGLSGYTF.

The sample holds many counts of this clonotype. V usage is TRBV11-3 and J usage is TRBJ2-7, with D unresolved. This CDR3 has 15 amino acids. Germline values: CDR1 SGHNT, CDR2 YENEEA. The V gene lost 1 base and the J gene lost 2 bases, with 12 bases spanning the gap. The CDR3 DNA is TGTGCCAGCAGCTTAGTTGGTGGCGGAACCTACGAGCAGTACTTC. It encodes CASSLVGGGTYEQYF.

This clonotype has at least ten counts. The V and J genes are TRBV6-5 and TRBJ1-2; D remains ambiguous. The germline V gene has CDR1 MNHEY and CDR2 SVGAGI. CDR3 length equals 11 residues. The V and J ends lost 6 bases and 5 bases respectively, with 7 bases between them. The DNA of the CDR3 is TGTGCCAGCAGGGGCTATTATGGCTACACCTTC. This sequence encodes CASRGYYGYTF.

Many counts were recorded for this clonotype. This chain joins TRBV28 and TRBJ1-3, with a possible D match to TRBD1 (5 bases). Trimming stripped 7 bases from V and 11 bases from J, with 15 bases between. The CDR3 covers 12 residues. The germline gives CDR1 MDHEN, CDR2 SYDVKM. CDR3 in amino acids: CASISGFRAIYF. Written as DNA, the CDR3 is TGTGCCAGCATCTCAGGGTTTCGGGCCATATATTTT.

This clonotype has a count of ten or more. The chain recombines TRBV6-5 with TRBJ1-4; 10 bases line up with TRBD1. Germline trimming cut 9 bases from V and 3 bases from J; bases unmatched to any gene: 10. CDR1 is MNHEY, CDR2 SVGAGI, per germline. CDR3 length: 16 residues. The CDR3 region has the DNA TGTGCCAGTATGATGACAGGGGGCGGATCTAATGAAAAACTGTTTTTT. This translates into CASMMTGGGSNEKLFF.

This clonotype was detected only a few times. The J gene is TRBJ2-7, the V gene TRBV18; 7 positions agree with TRBD2. J gave up 7 bases and V 6 bases, and 9 bases lay outside the gene matches. The CDR3 totals 13 residues. Germline assignment: CDR1 KGHSH and CDR2 LQKENI. The DNA for the CDR3 is TGTGCCAGCTCGGGACTACCCCGGCAGGAGCAGTACTTC. Its protein product is CASSGLPRQEQYF.

In its sample, this clonotype was seen many times. The chain combines TRBV15 with TRBJ2-7, with TRBD2 identical over 15 bases. Germline assignment: CDR1 LNHNV and CDR2 YYDKDF (reference sequence). Trimming took 1 base from V and 3 from J; bases not matched to a gene: 13. CDR3 length: 20 amino acids. The CDR3 DNA sequence: TGTGCCACCAGCAGAGTTCCGGGACTAGCGGGAGGCGGCCCGCTCTACGAGCAGTACTTC. This encodes CATSRVPGLAGGGPLYEQYF. The variable domain in full, with the rest retrieved from reference TRBV15 and TRBJ2-7, is DAMVIQNPRYQVTQFGKPVTLSCSQTLNHNVMYWYQQKSSQAPKLLFHYYDKDFNNEADTPDNFQSRRPNTSFCFLDIRSPGLGDTAMYLCATSRVPGLAGGGPLYEQYFGPGTRLTVT.

At least ten counts were recorded for this clonotype. The gene calls are TRBV7-3 and TRBJ2-3, with a weak D call TRBD1 (6 bases). This CDR3 comprises 15 residues. The V gene's germline CDR1 is SGHTA and CDR2 FQGTGA. V dropped 1 base and J dropped 2 bases, with 10 bases sitting between them. The CDR3 spells CASSLIGTSTDTQYF. CDR3 DNA sequence: TGTGCCAGCAGCTTAATAGGGACATCCACAGATACGCAGTATTTT.

Notes on this clonotype: A much larger clonotype is one base distant, so this may be a read error. Written as DNA, the CDR3 is TGTGCCAGCAGCTTCGGACTAGTGTCCGATGAGCAGTTCTTC. It encodes CASSFGLVSDEQFF. The V and J genes are TRBV11-3 and TRBJ2-1, with TRBD2 matching over 7 bases. Germline loops: CDR1 SGHNT, CDR2 YENEEA. The CDR3 is 14 amino acids. V lost 3 bases and J lost 8; bases outside the gene matches: 7.